This T cell receptor (beta chain) was sequenced for a study of cytomegalovirus exposure and HLA in healthy donors. The study's findings and limits: V- and J-gene trimming in TCR beta was tied to a missense DCLRE1C variant by an analysis performed later. Donor immune exposure was known only as CMV serostatus.

The CDR3 spans 14 residues. Germline V gene lookup returns CDR1 SGDLS and CDR2 YYNGEE. V lost 4 bases, J lost 2 bases, and 9 bases lay in between. Note on this clone: The antigen is not known.

With 60 Vbeta and 13 Jbeta primers, the PCR was carried out. Profiling relied on immunoSEQ multiplex PCR, and the TCRdb table lists in-frame clones only, not all of them. The sample holds about 190,000 clones; about 88% are singletons and the top ten take around 0.31%. Sequenced material: PBMCs. This TCR came from a woman in her 30s in good health and CMV-seronegative. The chain couples TRBV9 to TRBJ2-2; D may be TRBD2 (5 bases). CDR3 bases: TGTGCCAGCAGCCGAGGGAGAAACACCGGGGAGCTGTTTTTT. Its protein is CASSRGRNTGELFF.